Listed below are T cell receptor beta chains from one sample, sequenced in a study of control samples from healthy donors and cancer patients. Here immunoSEQ multiplex PCR was the method, and the copy in TCRdb shows in-frame clones only, minus some. The table shows 100,000 or so clones, with around 89% occurring only once. Input material: blood. These receptors came from a man aged 25-45 years in good health. Each CDR3 is given with its conserved first and last residue. The D gene is left open where the match is weak. The size entry is marked missing in some rows and otherwise reads once, few, many or a size class.

j_call	clone_size	d_call	v_call	cdr3_nt	cdr3_aa
TRBJ1-1	-	TRBD1	TRBV6-5	TGTGCCAGCAGTTACGAAGGGGGCTCTGAAGCTTTCTTT	CASSYEGGSEAFF
TRBJ2-1	-	-	TRBV25-1	TGTGCCAGCAGAAACACAGGGATTCAGCGGTACAATGAGCAGTTCTTC	CASRNTGIQRYNEQFF
TRBJ2-5	-	TRBD2	TRBV4-3	TGCGCCAGCAGCCAACGGCTAGCGGGAATAGAGACCCAGTACTTC	CASSQRLAGIETQYF
TRBJ2-1	-	-	TRBV5-1	TGCGCCAGCAGGCGTCTAGCCCCCAATGAGCAGTTCTTC	CASRRLAPNEQFF
TRBJ1-6	-	TRBD1	TRBV15	TGTGCCACCAGCAGCGACAGGGGTTTTAATTCACCCCTCCACTTT	CATSSDRGFNSPLHF
TRBJ2-2	-	-	TRBV19	TGTGCCAGTTTTAACACCGGGGAGCTGTTTTTT	CASFNTGELFF
TRBJ1-2	once	-	TRBV7-2	TGTGCCAGCAGCTTATCTGGGACGGCCTATGGCTACACCTTC	CASSLSGTAYGYTF
TRBJ1-6	-	-	TRBV6-1	TGTGCCAGCAGTGAAGTGGCAGTAGGGGATTCACCCCTCCACTTT	CASSEVAVGDSPLHF
TRBJ2-3	-	TRBD1	TRBV7-3	TGTGCCAGCAGCCCTAACCCCGGGACAGGGGGCGCGGATACGCAGTATTTT	CASSPNPGTGGADTQYF
TRBJ2-7	-	TRBD2	TRBV18	TGTGCCAGCCCACCTGGACTAGTCTACGAGCAGTACTTC	CASPPGLVYEQYF
TRBJ2-4	-	-	TRBV19	TGTGCCAGTTCTCGGGCAGCACTAGCCAAAAACATTCAGTACTTC	CASSRAALAKNIQYF
TRBJ2-3	-	TRBD2	TRBV2	TGTGCCAGCAGACCCGACGGGGGGGCCGGAGATACGCAGTATTTT	CASRPDGGAGDTQYF
TRBJ1-5	-	-	TRBV10-3	TGTGCCATCAGTGGGGGCGGGCATCAGCCCCAGCATTTT	CAISGGGHQPQHF
TRBJ2-1	-	-	TRBV9	TGTGCCAGCAGCGCCACCTACAATGAGCAGTTCTTC	CASSATYNEQFF
TRBJ1-2	-	-	TRBV7-9	TGTGCCAGCAGCTTATTAGTGGGCTACACCTTC	CASSLLVGYTF
TRBJ1-1	-	-	TRBV6-6	TGTGCCAGCAGTTACGGGGAGGGGAACACTGAAGCTTTCTTT	CASSYGEGNTEAFF
TRBJ2-5	-	-	TRBV12-3/TRBV12-4	TGTGCCAGCAGTTTGAGGGAGACCCAGTACTTC	CASSLRETQYF
TRBJ1-3	few	TRBD1	TRBV7-9	TGTGCCAGCAGCTTCCGTGGGACAGACTCTGGAAACACCATATATTTT	CASSFRGTDSGNTIYF
TRBJ1-6	-	TRBD1	TRBV4-2	TGTGCCAGCAGCCCCACCCCGGCAGGGGGGAATTCACCCCTCCACTTT	CASSPTPAGGNSPLHF
TRBJ2-5	-	TRBD2	TRBV4-2	TGTGCCAGCAGCCAAGAGATAGCGGGGCTAAACCAGCAAGAGACCCAGTACTTC	CASSQEIAGLNQQETQYF
TRBJ2-3	-	TRBD1	TRBV7-2	TGTGCCAGCAGCTTATCCCCACAGGGGCGGGATACGCAGTATTTT	CASSLSPQGRDTQYF
TRBJ2-5	-	TRBD1	TRBV7-3	TGTGCCAGCAGCCCGGGACAGGCGGCGGGAGAGACCCAGTACTTC	CASSPGQAAGETQYF
TRBJ1-1	-	-	TRBV19	TGTGCCAGTAGTATAGCAGGGCAGGGGAGCGCTGAAGCTTTCTTT	CASSIAGQGSAEAFF
TRBJ1-1	-	-	TRBV28	TGTGCCAGCAGTGTGGCCCTTGACGGTGGCTACTTTGAAGCTTTCTTT	CASSVALDGGYFEAFF
TRBJ1-2	-	-	TRBV6-6	TGTGCCAGCAGTACCAGTCGGGGGCTAGGCTACACCTTC	CASSTSRGLGYTF
TRBJ2-2	-	-	TRBV14	TGTGCCAGCAGCCAAGTGTTGAGGGTCGGCGGGGAGCTGTTTTTT	CASSQVLRVGGELFF
TRBJ1-5	-	TRBD1	TRBV4-1	TGCGCCAGCAGCCAAGACTCCCGGGACAGCTATAGCAATCAGCCCCAGCATTTT	CASSQDSRDSYSNQPQHF
TRBJ1-2	-	TRBD1	TRBV7-9	TGTGCCAGCAGTCGGACAGGGATGGATGGCTACACCTTC	CASSRTGMDGYTF
TRBJ1-2	-	-	TRBV15	TGTGCCACTTCCTCCCGAGCTAACTATGGCTACACCTTC	CATSSRANYGYTF
TRBJ1-1	-	TRBD1	TRBV7-6	TGTGCCAGCAGCTCGGTGACAGGGGCCATGAACACTGAAGCTTTCTTT	CASSSVTGAMNTEAFF
TRBJ1-2	-	-	TRBV6-5	TGTGCCAGCAGCCCCAGGGGTAACTATGGCTACACCTTC	CASSPRGNYGYTF
TRBJ2-6	once	-	TRBV7-9	TGTGCCAGCAGCCCGAAGGACAGGGAGGGAGATGGGGCCAACGTCCTGACTTTC	CASSPKDREGDGANVLTF
TRBJ2-5	-	-	TRBV19	TGTGCCAGTAGTATCGGGGGCCTGCGAGAGACCCAGTACTTC	CASSIGGLRETQYF
TRBJ2-7	-	-	TRBV15	TGTGCCACCAGCAGAGTTGACAGCCCACGGGACGAGCAGTACTTC	CATSRVDSPRDEQYF
TRBJ2-2	-	-	TRBV5-8	TGTGCCAGCAGCCCGGGGGACGGTTCGAACACCGGGGAGCTGTTTTTT	CASSPGDGSNTGELFF
TRBJ2-5	few	TRBD2	TRBV24-1	TGTGCCACCAGTGATTTAGGACTAGGAGCGGAGGAGACCCAGTACTTC	CATSDLGLGAEETQYF
TRBJ2-3	-	TRBD2	TRBV28	TGTGCCAGCAGTGAATGGACTAGCGGAAGCACAGATACGCAGTATTTT	CASSEWTSGSTDTQYF
TRBJ1-1	-	-	TRBV19	TGTGCCAGTAGTATCCTAGGGCCCATGAACACTGAAGCTTTCTTT	CASSILGPMNTEAFF